This record covers a single TCR beta chain. These data originate in a study of blood T cell repertoires in COVID-19. Study overall: COVID-19 samples collected from the United States, Italy and Spain covered acute and convalescent phases. T cells, B-cell-depleted T cells, or PBMCs supplied cDNA or gDNA.

V shed 2 bases and J shed 0 bases, with 9 bases lying between them. Germline V gene sequence: CDR1 MGHDK, CDR2 SYGVNS. The CDR3 totals 15 residues. As processed by the authors: Cell counts per sample came from amplifying reference gene primers. The method was immunoSEQ multiplex PCR; TCRdb's version includes in-frame clones alone and lacks a portion of them. The DNA gave D and trimming, while V, J and clone size come from that table. This table has just under 70,000 clones, 86% appearing once. The genes are TRBV25-1 and TRBJ2-3; D is possibly TRBD2 (5 bases). Sequenced: peripheral blood. The clonotype was recovered from a man aged 25-40 years with acute or convalescent COVID-19. The chain's CDR3 is CASSEGPGSTDTQYF. The CDR3 DNA sequence: TGTGCCAGCAGTGAAGGGCCGGGAAGCACAGATACGCAGTATTTT.